This TCR beta chain was identified during a study of cytomegalovirus exposure and HLA in healthy donors. Trimming removed 4 bases at V and 7 bases at J, with 13 bases between. The V gene's germline CDR1 is MNHEY and CDR2 SMNVEV (reference sequence). This CDR3 has 13 amino acids. General study points: Common viral pathogens (according to a later analysis) appeared linked to several of the most significant clusters. Later findings reportedly placed an Asian-associated ancestry cluster below the approximately 670-donor mean for N-insertions. A later analysis linked a missense DCLRE1C variant to TCR beta V- and J-gene trimming. Later on, an analysis tied roughly 17,000 TCR beta sequences to HLA alleles at 0.05 false discovery rate.

The PCR used 60 Vbeta and 13 Jbeta primers. The protocol was immunoSEQ multiplex PCR, while the TCRdb copy is restricted to in-frame clones and leaves out a portion. Of some 180,000 clones in the sample, over 65% were seen once. As for this clone: Its antigen is not identified.

This TCR derives from a man aged 35 to 55 in good health and CMV-seropositive. Sample: PBMCs. The chain couples TRBV27 to TRBJ1-1; D ambiguous. The CDR3 nucleotides are TGTGCCAGCAGTTCCCCCCGGGATGGTGAAGCTTTCTTT. It encodes CASSSPRDGEAFF.